Listed below are T cell receptor beta chains from one sample, sequenced in a study of blood T cell repertoires in COVID-19. Generated by immunoSEQ multiplex PCR, the TCRdb table keeps only in-frame clones and is missing some. Among some 230,000 clones, roughly 80% were seen once, and the ten largest hold roughly 2.4%. The sequencing sample was made of peripheral blood. Receptors originate from a woman aged 55-75 years with acute or convalescent COVID-19. Both conserved end residues are part of each CDR3. The order of the fields is D gene, clone size, V gene, J gene, CDR3 protein, CDR3 DNA. The D gene is left open where the match is weak. Only some rows state a clone size, as once, few, many or a class for expanded clones.

TRBD2	few	TRBV15	TRBJ2-2	CATSRRRSGGANTGELFF	TGTGCCACCAGCAGACGAAGAAGCGGGGGGGCCAACACCGGGGAGCTGTTTTTT
-	-	TRBV11-2	TRBJ2-3	CASSFSRTEETDTQYF	TGTGCCAGCAGCTTCAGTCGGACAGAGGAGACAGATACGCAGTATTTT
TRBD2	-	TRBV11-2	TRBJ2-7	CASSFKRGSYEQYF	TGTGCCAGCAGCTTTAAGCGGGGAAGCTACGAGCAGTACTTC
TRBD1	-	TRBV3-1/TRBV3-2	TRBJ1-1	CASSRPGGNTEAFF	TGTGCCAGCAGCCGACCAGGGGGGAACACTGAAGCTTTCTTT
TRBD1	-	TRBV5-5	TRBJ1-5	CASSSDRGLYSNQPQHF	TGTGCCAGCAGCTCAGACAGGGGCCTTTATAGCAATCAGCCCCAGCATTTT
TRBD1	once	TRBV5-1	TRBJ1-2	CASSLVGTGYGYTF	TGCGCCAGCAGCTTGGTGGGGACAGGATATGGCTACACCTTC
TRBD2	-	TRBV30	TRBJ2-5	CAGKERGRKQETQYF	TGTGCCGGAAAGGAGCGGGGGAGAAAACAAGAGACCCAGTACTTC
TRBD1	-	TRBV4-1	TRBJ1-3	CASRRTGDSGNTIYF	TGCGCCAGCAGGCGGACAGGCGACTCTGGAAACACCATATATTTT
-	few	TRBV30	TRBJ2-7	CAWRRSGVSYEQYF	TGTGCCTGGAGGAGGAGCGGAGTCTCCTACGAGCAGTACTTC
-	-	TRBV11-2	TRBJ1-5	CASSLGLSQPQHF	TGTGCCAGCAGCTTAGGACTTAGCCAGCCCCAGCATTTT